The clone carrying this TCR beta chain is a singleton in its sample. The sample belongs to a study of CD8 T cells in Susac syndrome. About the research overall: Treatment status at blood draw for the Susac syndrome patients was therapy-naive, corticosteroids, or intravenous immunoglobulin alone.

Germline lookup yields CDR1 SGHDN and CDR2 FVKESK. Trimming took 4 bases from V and 6 from J; bases not matched to a gene: 6. The CDR3 contains 14 residues. RNA was extracted with the RNeasy kit, and a quantity of roughly 0.5 to 1 ug was reverse transcribed using random hexamers. Amplification of the TCR beta CDR3 was carried out by immunoSEQ multiplex PCR, which spanned a total of 54 Vbeta and 13 Jbeta segments. Each CDR3 protein gets one entry after TCRdb re-called the immunoSEQ multiplex PCR reads with MiXCR. Seen here are over 130,000 distinct CDR3 sequences, 95% observed once, and the top ten hold 0.13% to 0.15%.

The source of this sequence is a human donor with Susac syndrome. V and J are TRBV14 and TRBJ2-4, with 7 bases that match TRBD2. Material: CD4+ T cells from PBMCs. The CDR3 DNA sequence: TGTGCCAGCAGCCCACCTGGGGGGGGAAACATTCAGTACTTC. It encodes CASSPPGGGNIQYF.